These T cell receptor beta chains were read from a single sample in a study of blood T cell repertoires in COVID-19. Using immunoSEQ multiplex PCR, the repertoire was profiled, and TCRdb retains in-frame clones only, with some absent. Altogether about 340,000 clones are present, around 82% being singletons, with the ten largest covering 2.5% to 3.5%. The sequenced sample consisted of peripheral blood. These receptor sequences come from a man aged 25-45 years with active or convalescent COVID-19. The CDR3 runs from the conserved cysteine through the conserved F or W. Fields, in order: V gene, J gene, clone size, D gene, CDR3 protein, CDR3 DNA. A D gene is named only where the DNA matches it firmly. Rows give clone size only sometimes, using once, few, many, or a class for an expanded clone.

V: TRBV3-1/TRBV3-2; J: TRBJ2-2; size: few; D: NA; CDR3: CASSQGDLYTGELFF; DNA: TGTGCCAGCAGCCAAGGGGACTTGTACACCGGGGAGCTGTTTTTT
V: TRBV11-2; J: TRBJ1-1; size: NA; D: NA; CDR3: CASSLVSHNTEAFF; DNA: TGTGCCAGCAGCTTAGTCTCACACAACACTGAAGCTTTCTTT
V: TRBV5-1; J: TRBJ1-2; size: NA; D: TRBD1; CDR3: CASSIGQGAYGYTF; DNA: TGCGCCAGCAGCATTGGACAGGGGGCCTATGGCTACACCTTC
V: TRBV9; J: TRBJ2-7; size: NA; D: TRBD2; CDR3: CASSHSGRAYEQYF; DNA: TGTGCCAGCAGCCACAGCGGGAGAGCCTACGAGCAGTACTTC
V: TRBV3-1/TRBV3-2; J: TRBJ2-2; size: NA; D: NA; CDR3: CASSQDRPSANTGELFF; DNA: TGTGCCAGCAGCCAAGACAGGCCTAGCGCGAACACCGGGGAGCTGTTTTTT
V: TRBV18; J: TRBJ1-1; size: NA; D: NA; CDR3: CASSPVRVGNTEAFF; DNA: TGTGCCAGCTCACCAGTCAGGGTTGGCAACACTGAAGCTTTCTTT
V: TRBV9; J: TRBJ2-2; size: few; D: NA; CDR3: CASSVGLGELFF; DNA: TGTGCCAGCAGCGTAGGTCTCGGGGAGCTGTTTTTT
V: TRBV15; J: TRBJ1-3; size: NA; D: NA; CDR3: CATSRDRVPGNTIYF; DNA: TGTGCCACCAGCAGAGATCGGGTTCCTGGAAACACCATATATTTT
V: TRBV5-1; J: TRBJ2-3; size: NA; D: NA; CDR3: CASSKGAGRTDTQYF; DNA: TGCGCCAGCTCAAAGGGGGCAGGGAGGACAGATACGCAGTATTTT
V: TRBV7-6; J: TRBJ2-1; size: NA; D: NA; CDR3: CASSSLRGSAYNEQFF; DNA: TGTGCCAGCAGCTCCCTCCGGGGGAGCGCGTACAATGAGCAGTTCTTC
V: TRBV7-2; J: TRBJ2-7; size: few; D: TRBD2; CDR3: CASSLDVQAGAYEQYF; DNA: TGTGCCAGCAGCTTAGATGTTCAAGCGGGGGCCTACGAGCAGTACTTC
V: TRBV12-3/TRBV12-4; J: TRBJ1-1; size: NA; D: NA; CDR3: CASSTRQKAEAFF; DNA: TGTGCCAGCAGTACCCGACAAAAGGCTGAAGCTTTCTTT
V: TRBV4-3; J: TRBJ2-3; size: few; D: TRBD2; CDR3: CASSQDSSGVGTQYF; DNA: TGCGCCAGCAGCCAAGATTCTAGCGGTGTGGGTACGCAGTATTTT
V: TRBV10-3; J: TRBJ1-5; size: once; D: NA; CDR3: CAISEGFNQPQHF; DNA: TGTGCCATCAGTGAGGGCTTCAATCAGCCCCAGCATTTT
V: TRBV5-1; J: TRBJ2-1; size: NA; D: TRBD2; CDR3: CASSLGAGGAYNEQFF; DNA: TGCGCCAGCAGCTTGGGGGCCGGGGGGGCCTACAATGAGCAGTTCTTC
V: TRBV2; J: TRBJ1-3; size: NA; D: NA; CDR3: CASSSTGSGNTIYF; DNA: TGTGCCAGCAGCTCGACAGGCTCTGGAAACACCATATATTTT
V: TRBV18; J: TRBJ2-7; size: few; D: TRBD2; CDR3: CASSPSAGGYEQYF; DNA: TGTGCCAGCTCACCCTCGGCGGGAGGGTACGAGCAGTACTTC
V: TRBV9; J: TRBJ1-2; size: once; D: NA; CDR3: CASSPGIPLGYGYTF; DNA: TGTGCCAGCAGCCCCGGGATTCCTCTCGGCTATGGCTACACCTTC
V: TRBV4-2; J: TRBJ2-1; size: NA; D: NA; CDR3: CASSRKGESSYNEQFF; DNA: TGTGCCAGCAGCCGGAAAGGAGAGTCCTCCTACAATGAGCAGTTCTTC
V: TRBV7-9; J: TRBJ2-7; size: NA; D: TRBD1; CDR3: CASSFNRGEQYF; DNA: TGTGCCAGCAGCTTTAACAGGGGCGAGCAGTACTTC
V: TRBV4-3; J: TRBJ2-3; size: NA; D: TRBD2; CDR3: CASSQEGRGDIDTQYF; DNA: TGCGCCAGCAGCCAAGAGGGGCGGGGGGACATAGATACGCAGTATTTT
V: TRBV7-2; J: TRBJ1-1; size: NA; D: NA; CDR3: CASSLGQGRTEAFF; DNA: TGTGCCAGCAGCTTAGGGCAGGGAAGGACTGAAGCTTTCTTT
V: TRBV7-8; J: TRBJ1-2; size: NA; D: NA; CDR3: CASSPLRGGYTF; DNA: TGTGCCAGCAGCCCCCTTAGGGGGGGCTACACCTTC
V: TRBV7-3; J: TRBJ2-5; size: NA; D: TRBD1; CDR3: CASSTRQGDETQYF; DNA: TGTGCCAGCAGCACCCGACAGGGGGACGAGACCCAGTACTTC
V: TRBV5-1; J: TRBJ1-2; size: NA; D: TRBD1; CDR3: CASSPGTAHGYTF; DNA: TGCGCCAGCAGCCCCGGGACAGCCCATGGCTACACCTTC
V: TRBV18; J: TRBJ1-1; size: NA; D: TRBD1; CDR3: CASSPQRQGAEAFF; DNA: TGTGCCAGCTCGCCTCAACGACAGGGAGCTGAAGCTTTCTTT
V: TRBV9; J: TRBJ1-5; size: NA; D: TRBD1; CDR3: CASSAGTGGGQPQHF; DNA: TGTGCCAGCAGCGCCGGGACAGGGGGTGGTCAGCCCCAGCATTTT
V: TRBV7-6; J: TRBJ2-3; size: NA; D: TRBD2; CDR3: CASSLAAGVRTDTQYF; DNA: TGTGCCAGCAGCTTAGCGGCGGGGGTGAGAACAGATACGCAGTATTTT
V: TRBV7-3; J: TRBJ2-5; size: NA; D: NA; CDR3: CASSLNAMETQYF; DNA: TGTGCCAGCAGCTTAAACGCGATGGAGACCCAGTACTTC
V: TRBV11-3; J: TRBJ2-2; size: NA; D: NA; CDR3: CASSLDRTGELFF; DNA: TGTGCCAGCAGCTTAGATCGCACCGGGGAGCTGTTTTTT
V: TRBV7-2; J: TRBJ2-5; size: NA; D: NA; CDR3: CASSWGGGGRETQYF; DNA: TGTGCCAGCAGCTGGGGTGGGGGCGGTAGAGAGACCCAGTACTTC
V: TRBV5-4; J: TRBJ1-2; size: once; D: TRBD1; CDR3: CASSLQGLRNYGYTF; DNA: TGTGCCAGCAGCTTACAGGGGCTCCGTAACTATGGCTACACCTTC
V: TRBV7-3; J: TRBJ2-7; size: few; D: TRBD2; CDR3: CASSLNGGGATEQYF; DNA: TGTGCCAGCAGCTTAAATGGCGGGGGGGCCACCGAGCAGTACTTC
V: TRBV12-3/TRBV12-4; J: TRBJ1-2; size: NA; D: NA; CDR3: CATSSARQSGYTF; DNA: TGTGCCACCTCCTCGGCCCGACAGAGCGGCTACACCTTC
V: TRBV6-2/TRBV6-3; J: TRBJ1-1; size: few; D: NA; CDR3: CASSYSWGHEAFF; DNA: TGTGCCAGCAGTTACTCATGGGGGCATGAAGCTTTCTTT
V: TRBV4-2; J: TRBJ2-3; size: NA; D: TRBD2; CDR3: CASSQDGSGGPYTDTQYF; DNA: TGTGCCAGCAGCCAAGATGGCAGCGGGGGGCCCTACACAGATACGCAGTATTTT
V: TRBV7-9; J: TRBJ1-3; size: NA; D: TRBD1; CDR3: CASAPGQGADTIYF; DNA: TGTGCCAGTGCACCGGGACAGGGGGCAGACACCATATATTTT
V: TRBV2; J: TRBJ1-6; size: NA; D: NA; CDR3: CASTRGDSDNSPLHF; DNA: TGTGCCAGCACCCGCGGGGACTCCGATAATTCACCCCTCCACTTT
V: TRBV6-6; J: TRBJ1-4; size: NA; D: NA; CDR3: CASSPGDREKLFF; DNA: TGTGCCAGCAGCCCCGGAGACAGGGAAAAACTGTTTTTT
V: TRBV10-3; J: TRBJ2-7; size: NA; D: NA; CDR3: CAISVYRDYEQYF; DNA: TGTGCCATCAGTGTCTACAGGGACTACGAGCAGTACTTC
V: TRBV28; J: TRBJ1-5; size: NA; D: NA; CDR3: CASDEWGSNQPQHF; DNA: TGTGCCAGCGATGAATGGGGCTCCAATCAGCCCCAGCATTTT
V: TRBV24-1; J: TRBJ1-5; size: few; D: TRBD1; CDR3: CATSDPGQGNQPQHF; DNA: TGTGCCACCAGTGACCCCGGACAGGGCAATCAGCCCCAGCATTTT
V: TRBV7-9; J: TRBJ2-2; size: NA; D: TRBD2; CDR3: CASSSRASGRPYTGELFF; DNA: TGTGCCAGCAGCTCGCGCGCTAGCGGGAGGCCCTACACCGGGGAGCTGTTTTTT
V: TRBV4-1; J: TRBJ2-1; size: NA; D: TRBD2; CDR3: CASSQLAGSYNEQFF; DNA: TGCGCCAGCAGCCAGCTAGCGGGGTCCTACAATGAGCAGTTCTTC
V: TRBV5-8; J: TRBJ2-1; size: NA; D: NA; CDR3: CASSLREAYNEQFF; DNA: TGTGCCAGCAGCTTGCGGGAAGCCTACAATGAGCAGTTCTTC
V: TRBV7-3; J: TRBJ1-4; size: NA; D: NA; CDR3: CASSLSPATNEKLFF; DNA: TGTGCCAGCAGCTTATCTCCAGCAACTAATGAAAAACTGTTTTTT
V: TRBV15; J: TRBJ2-5; size: NA; D: TRBD2; CDR3: CATSRGGTREETQYF; DNA: TGTGCCACCAGCAGGGGTGGGACTAGGGAGGAGACCCAGTACTTC
V: TRBV7-2; J: TRBJ2-1; size: NA; D: TRBD2; CDR3: CASSLELAGNNEQFF; DNA: TGTGCCAGCAGCTTAGAACTAGCGGGAAACAATGAGCAGTTCTTC
V: TRBV2; J: TRBJ2-1; size: NA; D: TRBD2; CDR3: CASRGTSGGNEQFF; DNA: TGTGCCAGCAGGGGGACTAGCGGGGGAAATGAGCAGTTCTTC
V: TRBV4-2; J: TRBJ2-1; size: few; D: TRBD2; CDR3: CASSQVGLAVEQQFF; DNA: TGTGCCAGCAGCCAAGTGGGACTAGCGGTGGAGCAGCAGTTCTTC
V: TRBV4-1; J: TRBJ2-7; size: NA; D: NA; CDR3: CASSQVGPPWIRQYF; DNA: TGCGCCAGCAGCCAAGTGGGGCCCCCCTGGATTAGGCAGTACTTC
V: TRBV4-3; J: TRBJ2-1; size: NA; D: TRBD2; CDR3: CASSHQPSGTSGYNEQFF; DNA: TGCGCCAGCAGCCACCAGCCTTCCGGGACTAGCGGGTACAATGAGCAGTTCTTC
V: TRBV30; J: TRBJ1-2; size: NA; D: TRBD1; CDR3: CAWSLDRGGYGYTF; DNA: TGTGCCTGGAGCCTCGACAGGGGTGGCTATGGCTACACCTTC
V: TRBV30; J: TRBJ1-4; size: NA; D: NA; CDR3: CAWSVRGFVATNEKLFF; DNA: TGTGCCTGGAGTGTACGGGGGTTTGTGGCAACTAATGAAAAACTGTTTTTT
V: TRBV30; J: TRBJ2-1; size: NA; D: TRBD2; CDR3: CAWTILAAGEQFF; DNA: TGTGCCTGGACTATCCTAGCGGCAGGTGAGCAGTTCTTC
V: TRBV19; J: TRBJ2-1; size: once; D: TRBD2; CDR3: CASSRASGGYNEQFF; DNA: TGTGCCAGTAGCAGGGCTAGCGGGGGCTACAATGAGCAGTTCTTC
V: TRBV28; J: TRBJ1-4; size: NA; D: TRBD1; CDR3: CASSLRDRGGTNEKLFF; DNA: TGTGCCAGCAGTTTAAGGGACAGGGGTGGCACTAATGAAAAACTGTTTTTT
V: TRBV18; J: TRBJ1-4; size: NA; D: TRBD1; CDR3: CASSPQTGKGEKLFF; DNA: TGTGCCAGCTCACCACAGACAGGGAAGGGTGAAAAACTGTTTTTT
V: TRBV6-5; J: TRBJ1-4; size: NA; D: NA; CDR3: CASKRGSLEKLFF; DNA: TGTGCCAGCAAACGAGGGAGTCTTGAAAAACTGTTTTTT
V: TRBV11-3; J: TRBJ1-3; size: NA; D: NA; CDR3: CASSLDPSSGNTIYF; DNA: TGTGCCAGCAGCTTAGATCCGAGCTCTGGAAACACCATATATTTT